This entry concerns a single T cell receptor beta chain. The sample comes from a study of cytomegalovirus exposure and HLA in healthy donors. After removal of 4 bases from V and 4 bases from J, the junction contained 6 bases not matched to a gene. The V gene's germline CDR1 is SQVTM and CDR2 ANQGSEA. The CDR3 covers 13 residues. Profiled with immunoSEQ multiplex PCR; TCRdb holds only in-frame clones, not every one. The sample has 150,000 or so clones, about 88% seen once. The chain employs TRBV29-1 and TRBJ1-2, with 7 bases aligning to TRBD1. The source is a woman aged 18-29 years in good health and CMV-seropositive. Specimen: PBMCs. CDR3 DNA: TGCAGCGTTGTGCCACCAGGGGGCTATGGCTACACCTTC. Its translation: CSVVPPGGYGYTF.